This T cell receptor (beta chain) was documented in a study of cytotoxic CD8 clonotypes in ibrutinib-treated CLL. Assay used: immunoSEQ multiplex PCR; TCRdb lists only in-frame clones, some missing. The sample lists about 130,000 clones, 80% to 90% occurring once. This CDR3 spans 15 amino acids. The germline CDR1 and CDR2 sequences are SGHNT and YYREEE (reference sequence). Trimming cost V 0 bases and J 0 bases, with 10 bases left between them. Source: PBMCs, taken after 24 months of ibrutinib treatment. The TCR originated in a human donor with chronic lymphocytic leukemia. The chain carries TRBV5-4 and TRBJ2-7; the D is unclear. In nucleotides, the CDR3 is TGTGCCAGCAGCTTGGCCGGCAGGCCCTCCTACGAGCAGTACTTC. Translation: CASSLAGRPSYEQYF.